The TCR beta chain under discussion was sequenced for a study of T-cell reconstitution after alpha-beta-depleted transplantation in children (dated by TCRdb to the mid-2010s). Describing the broader study: T-cell immune reconstitution after TCRalphabeta/CD19-depleted allogeneic hematopoietic cell transplantation in children was quantitatively tracked in the study by means of TCR repertoire profiling.

This clonotype was counted only a few times. Its cognate antigen has yet to be identified. No base quality values were provided; no much bigger clone lies one nucleotide off. The library came from PCR. The reads were generated on an Illumina HiSeq 2500. Molecular barcoding was employed in the preparation of TCR libraries, with unique molecular identifiers being used to normalize TCRbeta repertoire quantification. TCRdb handled the public reads itself, with Q25 trimming in fastp and clone calling in MiXCR, and kept productive beta chains. Rows with a matching CDR3 protein are joined into one entry that keeps the most common DNA and genes. In all, the sample holds 450,000 to 600,000 distinct CDR3 sequences, and about a sixth of those were seen once. The ten largest clones represent 3% to 4% of the sample. The CDR3 runs 14 amino acids, cysteine and phenylalanine included. Kept here is only the CDR3 DNA, which spans 42 bases and is read in frame from base 1. The germline V gene sets CDR1 to MNHNS and CDR2 to SASEGT. At the junction V is shortened by 5 bases and J by 6 bases; bases outside the gene matches: 9.

Sequencing used PBMCs from the stem cell graft donor, obtained from the stem cell graft. The receptor's source is a human donor who donated a stem cell graft to a child with acute lymphoblastic leukemia. The chain employs TRBV6-1 and TRBJ2-7, with 8 bases in between that match TRBD1. CDR3 region: CASSKQDRAAEQYF. The nucleotide sequence reads as follows: TGTGCCAGCAGTAAACAGGACAGGGCAGCCGAGCAGTACTTC.